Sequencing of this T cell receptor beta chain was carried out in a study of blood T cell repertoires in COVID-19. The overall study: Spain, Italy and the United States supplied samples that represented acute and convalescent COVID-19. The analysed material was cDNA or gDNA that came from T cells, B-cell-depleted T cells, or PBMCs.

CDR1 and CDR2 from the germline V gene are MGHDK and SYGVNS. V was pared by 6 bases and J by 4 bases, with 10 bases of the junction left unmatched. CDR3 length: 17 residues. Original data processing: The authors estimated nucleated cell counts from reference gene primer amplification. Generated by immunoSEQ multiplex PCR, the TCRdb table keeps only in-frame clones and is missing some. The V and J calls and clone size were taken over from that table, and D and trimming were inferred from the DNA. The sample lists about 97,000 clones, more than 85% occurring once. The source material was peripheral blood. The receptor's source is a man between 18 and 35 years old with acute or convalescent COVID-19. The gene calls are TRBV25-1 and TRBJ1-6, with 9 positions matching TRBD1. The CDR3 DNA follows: TGTGCCAGCAGAGGAAGGGGGACAGGGATTTATAATTCACCCCTCCACTTT. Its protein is CASRGRGTGIYNSPLHF.